The clone carrying this T cell receptor (beta chain) was seen only a few times. The antigen remains undetermined. This entry comes from a study of beta chain features in type 1 diabetes. Overall study findings and caveats: Researchers caution that PCR might favor shorter templates, equally among patients and controls. Diminished insertions and augmented deletions at VDJ junctions characterized type 1 diabetes patients.

In total, each donor contributed a single heparinised blood draw that averaged about 110 mL. Germline CDR1 SGHRS, CDR2 YFSETQ. V trimming: 6 bases; J trimming: 5 bases; junction bases outside the gene matches: 10. The CDR3 has 14 residues. Expressed TCRB transcripts were sequenced, since all the RNA that had been isolated was reverse transcribed. The repertoire was sequenced with immunoSEQ multiplex PCR; TCRdb's copy has only in-frame clones and lacks some. This table holds approximately 140,000 clones, around 50% found once. Sequencing was carried out using Tregs from blood. The clonotype comes from a man aged 18 to 29 in good health. This chain joins TRBV5-1 and TRBJ2-5, with TRBD1 matching over 7 bases. CDR3 region: CASNSGQPRETQYF. CDR3 bases: TGCGCCAGCAACTCGGGACAGCCCCGGGAGACCCAGTACTTC.